This T cell receptor beta chain was obtained from a study of blood T cell repertoires in COVID-19. This table comes from immunoSEQ multiplex PCR, and its TCRdb copy is limited to in-frame clones, with some not included. The repertoire includes under 300,000 clones, about 88% of them detected once, and roughly 1.6% sits in the top ten. The V gene lost 7 bases and the J gene lost 4 bases, with 14 bases spanning the gap. The CDR3 length is 13 residues. Germline CDR1 is MDHEN and CDR2 is SYDVKM. V gene TRBV28 combines with J gene TRBJ2-7; TRBD2 might be the D (5 bases). Input material: PBMCs or T cells enriched from blood (not recorded which). The receptor was derived from a woman between 45 and 65 years old who had recovered from COVID-19. CDR3 protein: CASTYGTGYEQYF. For the CDR3, the DNA is TGTGCCAGCACCTACGGAACGGGATACGAGCAGTACTTC.